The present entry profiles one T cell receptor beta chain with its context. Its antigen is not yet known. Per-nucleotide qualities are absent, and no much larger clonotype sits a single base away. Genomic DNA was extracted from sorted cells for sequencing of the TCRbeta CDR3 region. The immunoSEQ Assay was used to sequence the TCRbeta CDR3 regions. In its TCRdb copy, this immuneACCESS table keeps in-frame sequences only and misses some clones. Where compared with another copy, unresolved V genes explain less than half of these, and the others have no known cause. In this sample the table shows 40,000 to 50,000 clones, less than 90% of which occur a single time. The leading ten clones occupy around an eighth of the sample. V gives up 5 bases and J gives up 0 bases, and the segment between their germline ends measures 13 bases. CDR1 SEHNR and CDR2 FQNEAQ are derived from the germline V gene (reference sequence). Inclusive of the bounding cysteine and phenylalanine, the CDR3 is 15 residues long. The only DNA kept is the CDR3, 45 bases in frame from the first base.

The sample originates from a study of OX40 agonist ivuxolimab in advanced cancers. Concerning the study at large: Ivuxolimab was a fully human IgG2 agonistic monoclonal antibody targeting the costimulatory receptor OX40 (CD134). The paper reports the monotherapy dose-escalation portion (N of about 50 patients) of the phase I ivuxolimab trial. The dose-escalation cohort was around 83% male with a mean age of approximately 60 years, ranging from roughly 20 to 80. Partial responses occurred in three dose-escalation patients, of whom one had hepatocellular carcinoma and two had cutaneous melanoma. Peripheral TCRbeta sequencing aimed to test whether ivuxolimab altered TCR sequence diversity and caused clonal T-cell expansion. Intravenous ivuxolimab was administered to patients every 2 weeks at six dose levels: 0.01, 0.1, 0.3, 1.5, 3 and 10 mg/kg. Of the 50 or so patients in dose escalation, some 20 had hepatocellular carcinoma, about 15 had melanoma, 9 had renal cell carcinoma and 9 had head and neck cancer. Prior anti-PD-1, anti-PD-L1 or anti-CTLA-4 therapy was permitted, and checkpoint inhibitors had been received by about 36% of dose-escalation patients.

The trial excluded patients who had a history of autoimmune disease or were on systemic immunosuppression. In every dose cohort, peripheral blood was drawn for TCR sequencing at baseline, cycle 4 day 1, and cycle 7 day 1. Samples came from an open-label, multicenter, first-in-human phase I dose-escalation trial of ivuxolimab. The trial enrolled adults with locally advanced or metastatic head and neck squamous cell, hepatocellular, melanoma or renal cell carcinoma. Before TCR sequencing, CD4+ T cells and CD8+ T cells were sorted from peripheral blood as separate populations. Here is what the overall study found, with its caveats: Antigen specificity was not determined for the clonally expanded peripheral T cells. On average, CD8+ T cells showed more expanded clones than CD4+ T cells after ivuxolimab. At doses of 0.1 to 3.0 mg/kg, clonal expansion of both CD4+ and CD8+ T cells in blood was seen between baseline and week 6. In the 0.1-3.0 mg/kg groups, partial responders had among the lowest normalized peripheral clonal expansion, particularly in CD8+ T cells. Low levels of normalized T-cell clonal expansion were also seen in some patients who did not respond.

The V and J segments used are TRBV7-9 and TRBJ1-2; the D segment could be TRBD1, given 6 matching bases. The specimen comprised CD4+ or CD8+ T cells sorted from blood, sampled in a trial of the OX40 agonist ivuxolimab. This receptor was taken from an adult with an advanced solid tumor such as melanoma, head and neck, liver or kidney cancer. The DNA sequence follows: TGTGCCAGCAGCCCTCACCGGGACACTAACTATGGCTACACCTTC. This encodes CASSPHRDTNYGYTF. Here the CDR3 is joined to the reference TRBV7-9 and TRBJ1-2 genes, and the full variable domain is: DTGVSQNPRHKITKRGQNVTFRCDPISEHNRLYWYRQTLGQGPEFLTYFQNEAQLEKSRLLSDRFSAERPKGSFSTLEIQRTEQGDSAMYLCASSPHRDTNYGYTFGSGTRLTVV.